One and the same sample provided the 19 T cell receptor beta chains below, sequenced in a study of spatial heterogeneity in lung cancer. Findings and limits, study-wide: Mutation tallies in tumors tracked expanded intratumoral alpha and beta TCR counts.

TCRdb reprocessed the 5' RACE reads with MiXCR, giving one entry per CDR3 protein. Here the sample spans around 10,000 distinct CDR3 sequences, over 9.5% being singletons. Their target antigens are unknown. Indicated time point: sample taken at primary tumor resection. Material: lung tumor tissue, obtained at surgery. The receptors were sampled from a male donor with early-stage non-small cell lung cancer.

This clonotype was seen a few times. J is TRBJ2-1 and V is TRBV2, with TRBD1 matching 7 bases. The CDR3 contains 16 residues. V lost 4 bases and J lost 5; bases outside the gene matches: 11. CDR1 is SNHLY and CDR2 is FYNNEI in the germline V gene. The CDR3 DNA is TGTGCCAGCAGTGGAGGGGGCAGGGGCCTCCACAATGAGCAGTTCTTC. It specifies CASSGGGRGLHNEQFF.

This clonotype showed up many times. J is TRBJ1-5 and V is TRBV6-6; 7 positions match TRBD1. This CDR3 has 16 amino acids. The germline gives CDR1 MNHNY, CDR2 SVGAGI (reference sequence). V shed 7 bases and J 0 bases; nucleotides not matched to a gene: 9. CDR3 sequence: CASTTGARDSNQPQHF. CDR3 sequence (DNA): TGTGCCAGCACTACAGGGGCCAGGGATAGCAATCAGCCCCAGCATTTT.

The rearrangement joins TRBV7-2 to TRBJ2-7; maybe TRBD1 (5 bases). V was shortened by 1 base and J by 3 bases, with 13 bases between the two germline ends. Germline loops: CDR1 SGHTA, CDR2 FQGNSA. The CDR3 contains 15 residues. The CDR3 DNA is TGTGCCAGCAGCTTAGGGCAGGGAAGGAACTACGAGCAGTACTTC. Translated: CASSLGQGRNYEQYF.

The CDR3 nucleotides are TGTGCCAGCAGAGGGTTTGGGGTATACACTGAAGCTTTCTTT. Encoded protein: CASRGFGVYTEAFF. The chain carries TRBV2 and TRBJ1-1; D gene ambiguous. Germline loops: CDR1 SNHLY, CDR2 FYNNEI. The length of the CDR3 is 14 residues. With 6 bases removed from V and 3 bases from J, the gap between germline ends came to 14 bases. Based on the CDR3 plus reference TRBV2 and TRBJ1-1, the full variable domain is EPEVTQTPSHQVTQMGQEVILRCVPISNHLYFYWYRQILGQKVEFLVSFYNNEISEKSEIFDDQFSVERPDGSNFTLKIRSTKLEDSAMYFCASRGFGVYTEAFFGQGTRLTVV.

The chain is built from TRBV4-2 and TRBJ2-4; TRBD2 matches at 9 bases. The CDR3 has 17 residues. V lost 1 base to trimming and J lost 8 bases; unmatched junction nucleotides: 12. CDR1 and CDR2 (germline): LGHNA, YNFKEQ. CDR3 sequence: CASSQVSGGRGGDIQYF. The CDR3, as DNA: TGTGCCAGCAGCCAAGTTAGCGGGGGCCGAGGAGGGGACATTCAGTACTTC.

V gene TRBV5-1 combines with J gene TRBJ2-1; TRBD1 agrees at 7 bases. This CDR3 spans 15 amino acids. V gave up 1 base and J gave up 3 bases; unmatched junction bases: 4. Per the germline V gene, CDR1 is SGHRS and CDR2 is YFSETQ. The CDR3 region is CASSLLDRRYNEQFF. CDR3 DNA: TGCGCCAGCAGCTTGTTGGACAGGCGCTACAATGAGCAGTTCTTC.

This clonotype was seen more than once but under ten times. The chain has TRBV28 and TRBJ1-1; no clear D. The CDR3 is 13 amino acids. Germline V gives CDR1 MDHEN, CDR2 SYDVKM. CDR3 residues: CVISPQPNTEAFF. In nucleotides, the CDR3 is TGTGTCATCAGCCCCCAACCGAACACTGAAGCTTTCTTT.

The chain combines TRBV19 with TRBJ2-7; D is possibly TRBD1 or TRBD2 (5 bases each). V lost 3 bases, J lost 3 bases, and 9 bases lay in between. CDR1 is LNHDA, CDR2 SQIVND, per germline (reference sequence). The CDR3 runs to 13 residues. CDR3 nucleotide sequence: TGTGCCAGTAGTATGGGGGATTACTACGAGCAGTACTTC. Translated, it gives CASSMGDYYEQYF.

There are many counts of this clonotype. This sequence joins TRBV3-1 and TRBJ2-5; D remains unclear. CDR3 size: 13 residues. V lost 3 bases to trimming and J lost 5 bases, with 10 bases between them. CDR1 is LGHDT and CDR2 is YNNKEL in the germline V gene (reference sequence). As DNA, the CDR3 is TGTGCCAGCAGCCATGCTAGTGGGGAGACCCAGTACTTC. It codes for CASSHASGETQYF.

The V and J genes are TRBV5-1 and TRBJ1-1; D may be TRBD1 (6 bases). Per germline, CDR1 SGHRS and CDR2 YFSETQ. V lost 4 bases to trimming and J lost 0 bases, with 10 bases between them. The CDR3 sequence is 14 residues long. The DNA of the CDR3 is TGCGCCAGCAGCCCGACAGGCTTGAACACTGAAGCTTTCTTT. Its protein is CASSPTGLNTEAFF.

This clonotype was recorded many times. This chain links TRBV28 with TRBJ1-5; D ambiguous. This CDR3 spans 12 amino acids. Between the trimmed V and J ends, which lost 6 bases and 1 base, there was a span of 4 bases. CDR1 MDHEN and CDR2 SYDVKM come from the germline V gene. The CDR3 DNA reads as TGTGCCAGCAGGTGGAGCAATCAGCCCCAGCATTTT. Translating gives CASRWSNQPQHF.

The sample holds many counts of this clonotype. The chain has TRBV7-2 and TRBJ2-3; D gene uncertain. Between the trimmed V and J ends, which lost 4 bases and 3 bases, there was a span of 14 bases. CDR1 and CDR2 (germline): SGHTA, FQGNSA. This CDR3 region has 15 residues. The CDR3 DNA is TGTGCCAGCAGCTCCCAGGTCCTAGGGACAGATACGCAGTATTTT. As protein: CASSSQVLGTDTQYF.

This clonotype appeared many times. The gene calls are TRBV5-4 and TRBJ2-5; 7 nucleotides line up with TRBD1. Germline CDR1 SGHNT, CDR2 YYREEE (reference sequence). The J segment lost 2 bases and the V segment lost 4 bases, leaving 8 bases of the junction unmatched. The CDR3 length is 15 residues. CDR3 loop: CASSPDRAQQETQYF. In DNA form, the CDR3 reads TGTGCCAGCAGCCCAGACAGGGCACAGCAAGAGACCCAGTACTTC.

This clonotype has ten or more counts. The rearrangement uses TRBV5-3 and TRBJ2-1, with 7 positions matching TRBD1. TRBV5-3 is an open reading frame, and its role is uncertain. The trim removed 3 bases at V and 1 base at J, leaving 7 bases unmatched. The CDR3 sequence is 16 residues long. The CDR3 region has the DNA TGTGCCAGAAGCTCAAAGTCGACAGGGTCCTACAATGAGCAGTTCTTC. Translating it yields CARSSKSTGSYNEQFF.

In this sample, this clonotype turned up many times. The chain carries TRBV20-1 and TRBJ2-1, with a weak D call TRBD1 (6 bases). The V end lost 3 bases, the J end lost 14 bases, and 17 bases lay between the germline ends. Germline V gene sequence: CDR1 DFQATT, CDR2 SNEGSKA (reference sequence). This CDR3 has 12 residues. Here the CDR3 reads CSARQTGRQEFF. The CDR3 DNA follows: TGCAGTGCTAGGCAAACAGGGAGACAGGAGTTCTTC.

This clonotype showed up just a few times. At one end the junction does not follow the germline gene, possibly because of a read error. The V and J genes are TRBV20-1 and TRBJ2-6; no clear D gene. CDR3 length: 14 residues. CDR1 is DFQATT, CDR2 SNEGSKA, per germline (reference sequence). CDR3 protein: CSALDPSRANVLTF. CDR3 DNA sequence: TGCAGTGCCCTTGACCCCTCTAGGGCCAACGTCCTGACTTTC.

CDR3 sequence: CASSWDGEGEDTQYF. The CDR3 DNA is TGTGCCAGCAGCTGGGACGGCGAGGGTGAGGATACGCAGTATTTT. The chain uses TRBV7-9 and TRBJ2-3; D could derive from TRBD1 or TRBD2 (5 bases each). Trimming shortened V by 4 bases and J by 6 bases, and 17 bases separated the two germline ends. This CDR3 comprises 15 residues. Germline assignment: CDR1 SEHNR and CDR2 FQNEAQ (reference sequence).

This clonotype was counted many times. This chain links TRBV21-1 with TRBJ2-7. TRBV21-1 is a pseudogene. This CDR3 is 16 amino acids long. Here the CDR3 DNA reads TGTGCCAGCAGCAAAAGTCTTGCAGCCGGCGATTACGAGCAGTACTTC. This translates into CASSKSLAAGDYEQYF.

This clonotype has ten or more counts. J is TRBJ1-1 and V is TRBV6-5; TRBD1 matches at 10 bases. The CDR3 covers 13 residues. Per germline, CDR1 MNHEY and CDR2 SVGAGI. Trimming at V came to 6 bases and at J to 8 bases, leaving 6 bases not matched to a gene. As DNA, the CDR3 is TGTGCCAGCAGGGGACAGGGGAAGGGAGAAGCTTTCTTT. Protein sequence: CASRGQGKGEAFF.